The 10 T cell receptor beta chains below come from one sample, sequenced in a study of CD8 T cells in ankylosing spondylitis. TCRdb re-derived calls from the 5' RACE reads in MiXCR, one entry per CDR3 protein. The data hold hundreds of thousands of distinct CDR3 sequences, with roughly 20% observed a single time. Material: blood, either unsorted or a sorted T cell fraction (not recorded which). Every receptor here comes from a female donor with ankylosing spondylitis or in good health (not recorded which).

This chain uses TRBV29-1 with TRBJ1-1, with D unresolved. There are 12 residues in the CDR3. Germline V gene sequence: CDR1 SQVTM, CDR2 ANQGSEA. V lost 7 bases to trimming and J lost 1 base, with 10 bases between them. This chain's CDR3 is CSGRDGNTEAFF. The CDR3 DNA follows: TGCAGCGGGAGAGACGGGAACACTGAAGCTTTCTTT.

The chain recombines TRBV20-1 with TRBJ2-1, with 9 bases aligning to TRBD2. Germline CDR1 and CDR2: DFQATT and SNEGSKA (reference sequence). Trimming at V came to 2 bases and at J to 6 bases, leaving 5 bases not matched to a gene. The CDR3 loop spans 14 amino acids. The CDR3 bases are TGCAGTGCTAGAAGTCTAGCGGGGTTCAATGAGCAGTTCTTC. This translates into CSARSLAGFNEQFF.

The V and J genes are TRBV6-2 or TRBV6-3 and TRBJ2-7; 8 bases line up with TRBD2. V dropped 5 bases and J dropped 6; count of bases not matched to a gene: 18. The germline V gene encodes CDR1 MNHEY and CDR2 SVGEGT. The CDR3 length is 17 residues. For the CDR3, the DNA is TGTGCCAGCAGTCTGGTGATAGCGGGATACACCCTAACCGAGCAGTACTTC. Translating it yields CASSLVIAGYTLTEQYF.

This clonotype has ten or more counts. This chain connects TRBV4-3 to TRBJ2-2; 7 bases are shared with TRBD2. Germline CDR1 and CDR2: LGHNA and YSLEER. After removal of 3 bases from V and 4 bases from J, the junction contained 8 bases not matched to a gene. The CDR3 runs 16 residues. CDR3 in amino acids: CASSQSSGSFTGELFF. DNA for the CDR3: TGCGCCAGCAGCCAGTCTAGCGGATCTTTCACCGGGGAGCTGTTTTTT.

The chain carries TRBV20-1 and TRBJ2-2; 9 bases align to TRBD2. Germline CDR1 reads DFQATT; CDR2 reads SNEGSKA (reference sequence). V shed 1 base and J 6 bases; nucleotides not matched to a gene: 6. The CDR3 contains 15 residues. The CDR3 DNA follows: TGCAGTGCTAGAGTGGCGGGAGGGCCCTCCGGGGAGCTGTTTTTT. Translated: CSARVAGGPSGELFF.

This clonotype was detected only a few times. This rearrangement joins TRBV15 to TRBJ2-3; D possibly corresponds to TRBD2 (6 bases). The germline gives CDR1 LNHNV, CDR2 YYDKDF (reference sequence). The CDR3 is 13 amino acids. V was cut by 0 bases and J by 9 bases, with 10 bases left in between. CDR3 sequence: CATSRERSGTQYF. The CDR3 nucleotides are TGTGCCACCAGCAGAGAGCGCAGCGGGACGCAGTATTTT. The full variable domain, rest sourced from reference TRBV15 and TRBJ2-3, is DAMVIQNPRYQVTQFGKPVTLSCSQTLNHNVMYWYQQKSSQAPKLLFHYYDKDFNNEADTPDNFQSRRPNTSFCFLDIRSPGLGDTAMYLCATSRERSGTQYFGPGTRLTVL.

The gene calls are TRBV11-2 and TRBJ2-3; the D gene is possibly TRBD1 (6 bases). The V gene's germline CDR1 is SGHAT and CDR2 FQNNGV. CDR3 length: 15 amino acids. Trimming removed 2 bases from V and 2 bases from J, with 11 bases in between. Here the CDR3 reads CASSLRDTITDTQYF. CDR3 sequence (DNA): TGTGCCAGCAGCTTAAGGGACACAATCACAGATACGCAGTATTTT.

This clonotype appeared a few times. The CDR3 sequence is CASSLELGDTEAFF. The CDR3 DNA reads as TGTGCCAGCAGTCTAGAGCTGGGGGACACTGAAGCTTTCTTT. This chain connects TRBV12-3 or TRBV12-4 to TRBJ1-1; D might be TRBD1 (5 bases). V was trimmed by 5 bases and J by 3 bases, leaving 13 bases between them. The CDR3 loop spans 14 amino acids.

This clonotype was detected ten times or more. This rearrangement joins TRBV12-3 or TRBV12-4 to TRBJ1-5; no reliable D call. The CDR3 contains 11 residues. Trimming stripped 8 bases from V and 1 base from J, with 3 bases between. The CDR3 coding sequence is TGTGCCAGCGCAAGCAATCAGCCCCAGCATTTT. It codes for CASASNQPQHF.

Only a few counts were recorded for this clonotype. The rearrangement uses TRBV6-1 and TRBJ1-6; D is undetermined. This CDR3 region has 16 residues. The V gene's germline CDR1 is MNHNS and CDR2 SASEGT. Trimming took 6 bases from V and 0 from J, leaving 12 bases between them. The CDR3 region is CASSGYRSSYNSPLHF. CDR3 sequence (DNA): TGTGCCAGCAGCGGGTATCGGAGCTCCTATAATTCACCCCTCCACTTT.